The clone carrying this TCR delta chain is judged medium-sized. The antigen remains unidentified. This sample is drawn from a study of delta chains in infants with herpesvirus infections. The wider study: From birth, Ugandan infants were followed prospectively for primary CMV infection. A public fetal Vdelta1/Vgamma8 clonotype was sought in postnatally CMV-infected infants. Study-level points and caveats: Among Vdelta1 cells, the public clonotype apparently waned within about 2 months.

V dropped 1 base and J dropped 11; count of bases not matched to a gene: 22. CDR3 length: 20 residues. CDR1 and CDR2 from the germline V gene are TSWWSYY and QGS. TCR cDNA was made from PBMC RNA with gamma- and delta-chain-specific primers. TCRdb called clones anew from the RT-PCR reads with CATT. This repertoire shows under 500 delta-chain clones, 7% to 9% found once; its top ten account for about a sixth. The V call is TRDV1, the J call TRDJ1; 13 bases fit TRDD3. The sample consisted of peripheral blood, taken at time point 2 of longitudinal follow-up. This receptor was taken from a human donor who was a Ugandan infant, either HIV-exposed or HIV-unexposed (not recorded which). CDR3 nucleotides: TGTGCTCTTGGGGAACCTCCAACCAGCGAACTGGGGGATACGTCGGGGGGTCTCATCTTT. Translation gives CALGEPPTSELGDTSGGLIF.